Listed below are T cell receptor beta chains from one sample, sequenced in a study of cytomegalovirus exposure and HLA in healthy donors. Profiling relied on immunoSEQ multiplex PCR, and the TCRdb table lists in-frame clones only, not all of them. The table has some 150,000 clones, approximately 82% seen once. The specimen sequenced was PBMCs. These receptors all stem from a man aged 35-49 years in good health and CMV-seronegative. Both conserved end residues are part of each CDR3. Size is omitted from some rows. Given values are once, few, many or a class for expanded clones.

CASSLQGDTEAFF	.	13	TRBV5-1	TRBJ1-1
CSVEPGIGGYTF	.	12	TRBV29-1	TRBJ1-2
CASRGASNQPQHF	.	13	TRBV7-7	TRBJ1-5
CASSLETGSYNEQFF	.	15	TRBV5-1	TRBJ2-1
CATSRDKTSGYYEQYF	.	16	TRBV15	TRBJ2-7
CASSPFSGNTEAFF	.	14	TRBV18	TRBJ1-1
CASSSVGRGSYEQYF	.	15	TRBV21-1	TRBJ2-7
CASSPTSGGFSYEQYF	.	16	TRBV28	TRBJ2-7
CASSMQGASNQPQHF	.	15	TRBV19	TRBJ1-5
CASSLGLAGGDTDTQYF	.	17	TRBV7-9	TRBJ2-3
CASRDYGETQYF	.	12	TRBV19	TRBJ2-5
CAGSGGGLTGEKLFF	.	15	TRBV28	TRBJ1-4
CASSLGTGLVGYTF	few	14	TRBV5-8	TRBJ1-2
CASSERRGPSEQYF	.	14	TRBV2	TRBJ2-7
CAISESAGQGEYGYTF	.	16	TRBV10-3	TRBJ1-2
CASSELGTGWIDTQYF	.	16	TRBV5-1	TRBJ2-3
CASSQLGQNYEQYF	.	14	TRBV9	TRBJ2-7
CASTPGQGDTEAFF	.	14	TRBV6-1	TRBJ1-1
CASSRSGQGRGYTF	few	14	TRBV5-1	TRBJ1-2
CASSRDTRQPQHF	.	13	TRBV2	TRBJ1-5
CATSRDPSGTYLNTEAFF	once	18	TRBV15	TRBJ1-1
CASSTGQGGGYTF	.	13	TRBV5-1	TRBJ1-2
CASSATTVYGYTF	.	13	TRBV28	TRBJ1-2
CASSAGTGGLEQFF	.	14	TRBV7-6	TRBJ2-1
CASSSGRGGHRRPDTQYF	.	18	TRBV7-9	TRBJ2-3
CASSGGWGHYLEAFF	.	15	TRBV6-1	TRBJ1-1
CASSFWTVYGYTF	.	13	TRBV5-5	TRBJ1-2
CASSLGLISGELFF	.	14	TRBV5-1	TRBJ2-2
CASSASLAGRTVDEQFF	.	17	TRBV9	TRBJ2-1
CSVERTENTGELFF	once	14	TRBV29-1	TRBJ2-2
CASSLQMNTEAFF	.	13	TRBV11-3	TRBJ1-1
CASSLYSSNQPQHF	.	14	TRBV28	TRBJ1-5
CASRVPGGMGGEQYF	.	15	TRBV11-2	TRBJ2-7
CATRRGSGNTIYF	.	13	TRBV6-5	TRBJ1-3
CSVEDTGRGTESYGYTF	.	17	TRBV29-1	TRBJ1-2
CASTDRGGRVRQPQHF	.	16	TRBV19	TRBJ1-5
CLYRDLEEQYF	few	11	TRBV6-1	TRBJ2-7
CASSVGSGDPTGELFF	.	16	TRBV11-2	TRBJ2-2
CSVVSSSYEQYF	.	12	TRBV29-1	TRBJ2-7
CASSLGQGGINTGELFF	once	17	TRBV5-8	TRBJ2-2
CASSPRRGAQETQYF	once	15	TRBV18	TRBJ2-5
CASSSSPQGYGYTF	.	14	TRBV5-5	TRBJ1-2
CASSVRYSSYNEQFF	once	15	TRBV6-4	TRBJ2-1
CASSLQGAGEKLFF	.	14	TRBV5-6	TRBJ1-4
CASSARDSLNSPLHF	.	15	TRBV7-9	TRBJ1-6